This TCR beta chain is from a study of Tregs in tolerant kidney transplant recipients. This clone was observed a single time. Its antigen is unidentified. Generated by immunoSEQ multiplex PCR, the TCRdb table keeps only in-frame clones and is missing some. The sample has some 74,000 clones; 85% to 95% are singletons. General observations from the study: Donor-specific Treg expansion exceeded global Treg expansion in tolerant patients, suggesting antigen drive. Expanding Tregs on activated donor B cells appeared to best identify donor-specific TCRbeta clones.

The material was Tregs from blood, obtained before the transplant. This receptor was taken from a human donor who received a combined kidney and bone marrow transplant.

CDR3 in amino acids: CASSPRDNEQFF. The CDR3 nucleotides read TGTGCCAGCTCACCACGTGACAATGAGCAGTTCTTC. The genes are TRBV18 and TRBJ2-1; D uncertain. CDR3 size: 12 residues. Germline V gene sequence: CDR1 KGHSH, CDR2 LQKENI. Trimming took 1 base from V and 5 from J, leaving 3 bases between them.